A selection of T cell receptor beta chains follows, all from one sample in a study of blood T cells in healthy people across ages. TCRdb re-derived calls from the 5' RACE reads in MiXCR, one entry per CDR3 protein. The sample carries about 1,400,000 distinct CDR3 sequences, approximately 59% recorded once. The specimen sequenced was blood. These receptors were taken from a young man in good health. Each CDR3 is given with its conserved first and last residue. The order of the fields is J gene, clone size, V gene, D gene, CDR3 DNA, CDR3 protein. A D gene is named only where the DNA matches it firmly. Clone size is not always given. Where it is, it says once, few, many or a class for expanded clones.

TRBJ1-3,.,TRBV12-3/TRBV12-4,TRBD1,TGTGCCAGCAGTGCCTTCGGGACAGGGGTTGGAAACACCATATATTTT,CASSAFGTGVGNTIYF
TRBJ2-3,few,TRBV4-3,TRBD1,TGCGCCAGCAGCCAGCGTTGGGACAGGGGCACAGATACGCAGTATTTT,CASSQRWDRGTDTQYF
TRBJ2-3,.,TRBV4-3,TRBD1,TGCGCCAGCAGCCAAGAGGGGACAGAACTACGTCGTACGGGCGCAGATACGCAGTATTTT,CASSQEGTELRRTGADTQYF
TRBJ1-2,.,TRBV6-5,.,TGTGCCAGCAGTTACTCGAAGTGGGCGTATGGCTACACCTTC,CASSYSKWAYGYTF
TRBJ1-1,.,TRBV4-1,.,TGCGCCAGCAGCCTCGTTTCAAATGAGATGAACACTGAAGCTTTCTTT,CASSLVSNEMNTEAFF
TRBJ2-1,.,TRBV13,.,TGTGCCAGCAGCTCGTTTTTCGGCGATGAGCAGTTCTTC,CASSSFFGDEQFF
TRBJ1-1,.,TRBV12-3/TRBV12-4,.,TGTGCCAGCATATATCCCGAAACTGAAGCTTTCTTT,CASIYPETEAFF
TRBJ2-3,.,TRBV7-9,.,TGTGCCAGCAGCTCTAGCTCATATACGCAGTATTTT,CASSSSSYTQYF
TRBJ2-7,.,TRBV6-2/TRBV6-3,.,TGTGCCAGCAACAAAGGGTTTGGGTCACCATACGAGCAGTACTTC,CASNKGFGSPYEQYF
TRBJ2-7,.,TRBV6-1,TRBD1,TGTGCCAGCAAGCCGGGACAGGGGCTACCCTACGAGCAGTACTTC,CASKPGQGLPYEQYF
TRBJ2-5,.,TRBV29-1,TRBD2,TGCAGCGTTGTTCGGGGACTAGCGGGAGGAGAGACCCAGTACTTC,CSVVRGLAGGETQYF
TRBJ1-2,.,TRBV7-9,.,TGTGCCAGCAGCTTAGCGACCACAGCTAGCTATGGCTACACCTTC,CASSLATTASYGYTF
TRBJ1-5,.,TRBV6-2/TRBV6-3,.,TGTGCCAGCAGTTACGGGGGAGCGCCCCACCATTTT,CASSYGGAPHHF
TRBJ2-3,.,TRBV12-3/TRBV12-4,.,TGTGCCAGCAGTTTAGCGGTATACACAGGTACGCAGTATTTT,CASSLAVYTGTQYF
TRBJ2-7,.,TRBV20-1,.,TGCAGTGCTAGAATCCACAGGAACCCCTTCTACGAGCAGTACTTC,CSARIHRNPFYEQYF
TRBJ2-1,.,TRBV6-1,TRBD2,TGTGCCAGCAGTGAGGGACTAGCGGATGATGGCAATGAGCAGTTCTTC,CASSEGLADDGNEQFF
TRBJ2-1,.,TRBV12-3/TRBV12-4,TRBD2,TGTGCCAGCAGTCCGGGACTAGCGGGGGATAGGAATGAGCAGTTCTTC,CASSPGLAGDRNEQFF
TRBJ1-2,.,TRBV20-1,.,TGCAGTGCTCATACAGGGTTAGGGGCTACTGGCTACACCTTC,CSAHTGLGATGYTF
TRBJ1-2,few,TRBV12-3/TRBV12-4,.,TGTGCCAGCAGTTTAAGTATGCGCTACACTTTC,CASSLSMRYTF
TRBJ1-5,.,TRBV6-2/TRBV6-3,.,TGTGCCAGCAGTTACAAGGAAGAGCCCCAGCATTTT,CASSYKEEPQHF
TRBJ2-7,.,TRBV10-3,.,TGTGCCACGGGGTTGGACAGAACCTACGAGCAGTACTTC,CATGLDRTYEQYF
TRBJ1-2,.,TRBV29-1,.,TGCAGCCCCTTCCGGGACCCAAACTATGGCTACACCTTC,CSPFRDPNYGYTF
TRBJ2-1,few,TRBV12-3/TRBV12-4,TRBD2,TGTGCCAGCAGTTTAGTTCTAGCGGAGGGGTACAATGAGCAGTTCTTC,CASSLVLAEGYNEQFF
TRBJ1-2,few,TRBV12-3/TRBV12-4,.,TGTGCCAGCAGTTCTTTCTATGGCTACACCTTC,CASSSFYGYTF
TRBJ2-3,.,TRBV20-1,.,TGCAGTGCCGTCGGGATGAGGGCAGATACGCAGTATTTT,CSAVGMRADTQYF
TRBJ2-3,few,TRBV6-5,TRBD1,TGTGCCAGCAGACCCTCGGACAGGACAGATACGCAGTATTTT,CASRPSDRTDTQYF
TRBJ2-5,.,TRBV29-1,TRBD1,TGCAGCGGCCGGGACAGTTACCAAGAGACCCAGTACTTC,CSGRDSYQETQYF
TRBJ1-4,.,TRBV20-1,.,TGCAGTGCTATTTCAGGAAGGGGAGAAAAACTGTTTTTT,CSAISGRGEKLFF
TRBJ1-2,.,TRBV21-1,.,TGTGCCAGCAACCTCCGGGACAGCCTTAACTATGGCTACACCTTC,CASNLRDSLNYGYTF
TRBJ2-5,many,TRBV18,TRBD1,TGTGCCAGCAGCCCACGGACAGGGGAAGAGACCCAGTACTTC,CASSPRTGEETQYF
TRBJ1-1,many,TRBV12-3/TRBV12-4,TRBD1,TGTGCCAGCGGAGGGGGCAATGGGAACACTGAAGCTTTCTTT,CASGGGNGNTEAFF
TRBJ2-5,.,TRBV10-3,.,TGTGCCATCAGTGGAAACAGGTCGCCTCAAGAGACCCAGTACTTC,CAISGNRSPQETQYF
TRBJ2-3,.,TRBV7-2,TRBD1,TGTGCCAGCAGCTGGGGGACAGGGTCTACTACGCAGTATTTT,CASSWGTGSTTQYF
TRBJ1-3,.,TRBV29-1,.,TGCAGCGCTCGGACGGTAAACACCATATATTTT,CSARTVNTIYF
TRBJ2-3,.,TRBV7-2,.,TGTGCCAGCAGCTTAAGGCCGGTTGCAGATACGCAGTATTTT,CASSLRPVADTQYF
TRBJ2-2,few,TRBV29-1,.,TGCAGCGTTGAAACAGTCGGGGAGCTGTTTTTT,CSVETVGELFF
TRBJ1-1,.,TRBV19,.,TGTGCCAGTAGTTCCCATCACAGGCGTTCCCTGAACACTGAAGCTTTCTTT,CASSSHHRRSLNTEAFF
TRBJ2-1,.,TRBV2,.,TGTGCCAGCAGTGAAAGGCAGGGTGCTGGTGAGCAGTTCTTC,CASSERQGAGEQFF
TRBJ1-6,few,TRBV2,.,TGTGCCAGTCAAGAAGCCAATTCACCCCTCCACTTT,CASQEANSPLHF
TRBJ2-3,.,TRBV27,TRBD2,TGTGCCAGCAGGCCCGGGACTAGCGGGTTAGATACGCAGTATTTT,CASRPGTSGLDTQYF